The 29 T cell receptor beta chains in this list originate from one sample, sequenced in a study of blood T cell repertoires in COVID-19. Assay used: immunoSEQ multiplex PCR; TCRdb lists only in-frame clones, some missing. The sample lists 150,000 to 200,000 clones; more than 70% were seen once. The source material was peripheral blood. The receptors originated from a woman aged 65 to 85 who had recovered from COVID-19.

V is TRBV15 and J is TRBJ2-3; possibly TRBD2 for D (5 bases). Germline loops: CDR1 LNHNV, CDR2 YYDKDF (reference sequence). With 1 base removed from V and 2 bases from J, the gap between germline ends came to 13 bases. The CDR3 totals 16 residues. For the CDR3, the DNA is TGTGCCACCAGCAGAGGCGGTAGCGAGGACACAGATACGCAGTATTTT. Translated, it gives CATSRGGSEDTDTQYF.

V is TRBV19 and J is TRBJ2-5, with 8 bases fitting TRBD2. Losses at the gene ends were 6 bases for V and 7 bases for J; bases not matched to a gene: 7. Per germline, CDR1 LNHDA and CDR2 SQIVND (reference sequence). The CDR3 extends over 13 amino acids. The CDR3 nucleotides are TGTGCCAGTAGCCCCGGGGGGGCCGGGACCCAGTACTTC. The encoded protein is CASSPGGAGTQYF.

The CDR3 sequence: CAISGGRPLNTEAFF. The CDR3 nucleotides are TGTGCCATCAGTGGGGGCAGACCCCTAAACACTGAAGCTTTCTTT. This rearrangement joins TRBV10-3 to TRBJ1-1; a weak D match, TRBD1 (5 bases). The CDR3 is 15 residues long. Trimming removed 4 bases at V and 2 bases at J, with 14 bases between. CDR1 is ENHRY and CDR2 is SYGVKD in the germline V gene.

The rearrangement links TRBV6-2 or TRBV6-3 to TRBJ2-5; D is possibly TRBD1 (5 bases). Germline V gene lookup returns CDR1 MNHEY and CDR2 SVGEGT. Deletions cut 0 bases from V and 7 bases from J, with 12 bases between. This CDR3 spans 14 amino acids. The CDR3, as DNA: TGTGCCAGCAGTTACTCGAGCAGGGTGGGGACCCAGTACTTC. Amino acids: CASSYSSRVGTQYF.

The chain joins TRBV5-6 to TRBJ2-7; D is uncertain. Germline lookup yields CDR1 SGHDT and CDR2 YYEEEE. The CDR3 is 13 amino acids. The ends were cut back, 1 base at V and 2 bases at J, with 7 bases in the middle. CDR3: CASSLWQTYEQYF. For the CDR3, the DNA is TGTGCCAGCAGCTTGTGGCAGACCTACGAGCAGTACTTC.

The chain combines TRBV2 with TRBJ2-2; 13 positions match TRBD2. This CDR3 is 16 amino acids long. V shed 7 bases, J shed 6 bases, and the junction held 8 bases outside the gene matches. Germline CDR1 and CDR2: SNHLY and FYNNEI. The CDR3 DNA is TGTGCCAGCACCCCCCGGACTAGCGGGGGTTCCGGGGAGCTGTTTTTT. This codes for CASTPRTSGGSGELFF. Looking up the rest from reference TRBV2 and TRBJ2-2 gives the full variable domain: EPEVTQTPSHQVTQMGQEVILRCVPISNHLYFYWYRQILGQKVEFLVSFYNNEISEKSEIFDDQFSVERPDGSNFTLKIRSTKLEDSAMYFCASTPRTSGGSGELFFGEGSRLTVL.

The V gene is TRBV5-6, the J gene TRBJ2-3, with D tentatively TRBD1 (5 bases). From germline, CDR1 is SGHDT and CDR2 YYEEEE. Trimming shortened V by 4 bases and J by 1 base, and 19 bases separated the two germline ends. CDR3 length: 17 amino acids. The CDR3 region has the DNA TGTGCCAGCAGCCCGCCGTGGCCAGGGTCCCGCACAGATACGCAGTATTTT. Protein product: CASSPPWPGSRTDTQYF. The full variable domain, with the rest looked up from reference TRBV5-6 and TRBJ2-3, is DAGVTQSPTHLIKTRGQQVTLRCSPKSGHDTVSWYQQALGQGPQFIFQYYEEEERQRGNFPDRFSGHQFPNYSSELNVNALLLGDSALYLCASSPPWPGSRTDTQYFGPGTRLTVL.

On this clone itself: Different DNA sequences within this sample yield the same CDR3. The CDR3 sequence is CASSLGRGGTEAFF. The DNA of the CDR3 is TGCGCCAGCAGCTTAGGCAGGGGAGGGACTGAAGCTTTCTTT. V is TRBV5-1 and J is TRBJ1-1; TRBD1 might be the D (6 bases). The CDR3 extends over 14 amino acids. The germline gives CDR1 SGHRS, CDR2 YFSETQ. Trimming stripped 2 bases from V and 5 bases from J, with 13 bases between.

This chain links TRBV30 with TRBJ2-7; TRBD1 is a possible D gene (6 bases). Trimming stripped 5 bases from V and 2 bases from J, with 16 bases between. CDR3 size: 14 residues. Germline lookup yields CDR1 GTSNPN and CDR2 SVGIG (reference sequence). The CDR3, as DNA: TGTGCCTGGCGTCCAGGGGTAAACCCCTACGAGCAGTACTTC. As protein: CAWRPGVNPYEQYF.

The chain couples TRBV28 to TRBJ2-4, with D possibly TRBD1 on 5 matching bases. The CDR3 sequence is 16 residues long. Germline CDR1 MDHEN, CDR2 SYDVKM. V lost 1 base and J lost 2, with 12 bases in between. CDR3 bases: TGTGCCAGCAGTTTATTGGCAGGGTGGACCAAAAACATTCAGTACTTC. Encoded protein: CASSLLAGWTKNIQYF.

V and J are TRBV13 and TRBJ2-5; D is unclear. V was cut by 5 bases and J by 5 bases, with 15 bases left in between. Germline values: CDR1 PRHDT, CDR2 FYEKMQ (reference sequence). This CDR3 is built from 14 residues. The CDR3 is CASSATRLGETQYF. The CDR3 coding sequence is TGTGCCAGCAGCGCCACCCGACTCGGGGAGACCCAGTACTTC. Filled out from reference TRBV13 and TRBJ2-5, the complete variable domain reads AAGVIQSPRHLIKEKRETATLKCYPIPRHDTVYWYQQGPGQDPQFLISFYEKMQSDKGSIPDRFSAQQFSDYHSELNMSSLELGDSALYFCASSATRLGETQYFGPGTRLLVL.

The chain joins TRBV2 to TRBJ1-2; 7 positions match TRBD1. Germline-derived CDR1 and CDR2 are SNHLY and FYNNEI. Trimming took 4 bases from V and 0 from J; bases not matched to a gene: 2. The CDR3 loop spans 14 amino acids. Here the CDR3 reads CASSGDRANYGYTF. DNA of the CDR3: TGTGCCAGCAGTGGGGACAGAGCTAACTATGGCTACACCTTC.

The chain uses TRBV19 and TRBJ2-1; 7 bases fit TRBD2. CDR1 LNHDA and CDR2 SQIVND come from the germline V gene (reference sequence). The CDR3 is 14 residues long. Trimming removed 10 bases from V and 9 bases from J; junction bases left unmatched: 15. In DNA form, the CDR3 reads TGTGCCACAGGGCGGGAGTGGGGGGACGGTGAGCAGTTCTTC. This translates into CATGREWGDGEQFF.

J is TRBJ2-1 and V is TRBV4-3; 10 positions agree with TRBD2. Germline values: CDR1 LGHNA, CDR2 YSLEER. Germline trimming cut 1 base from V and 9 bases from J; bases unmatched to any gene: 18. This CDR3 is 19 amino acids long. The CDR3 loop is CASSQVGTALAGAPFEQFF. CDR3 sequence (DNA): TGCGCCAGCAGCCAAGTAGGGACTGCCCTAGCGGGAGCCCCTTTTGAGCAGTTCTTC.

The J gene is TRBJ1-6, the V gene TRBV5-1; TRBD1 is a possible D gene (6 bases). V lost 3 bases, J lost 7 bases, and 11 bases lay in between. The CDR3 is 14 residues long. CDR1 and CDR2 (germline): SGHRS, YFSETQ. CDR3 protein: CASSSGRGNSPLHF. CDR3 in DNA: TGCGCCAGCAGCTCGGGAAGGGGGAATTCACCCCTCCACTTT.

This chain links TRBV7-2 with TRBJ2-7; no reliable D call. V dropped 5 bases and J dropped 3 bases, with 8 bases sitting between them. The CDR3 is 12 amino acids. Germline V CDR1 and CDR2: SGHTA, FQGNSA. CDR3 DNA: TGTGCCAGCAGCCCAGACAACTACGAGCAGTACTTC. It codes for CASSPDNYEQYF.

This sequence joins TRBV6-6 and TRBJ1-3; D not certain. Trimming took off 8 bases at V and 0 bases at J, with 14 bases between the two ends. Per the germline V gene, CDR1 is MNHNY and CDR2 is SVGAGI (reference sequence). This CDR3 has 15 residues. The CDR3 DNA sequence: TGTGCCAGCGCGTCCGGGATCTCCTCTGGAAACACCATATATTTT. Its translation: CASASGISSGNTIYF.

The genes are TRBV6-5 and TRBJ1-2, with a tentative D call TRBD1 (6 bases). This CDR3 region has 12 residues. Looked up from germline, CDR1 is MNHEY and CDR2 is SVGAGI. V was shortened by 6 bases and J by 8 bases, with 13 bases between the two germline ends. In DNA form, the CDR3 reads TGTGCCAGCAGCTCAGGGGTTGGCGGCTACACCTTC. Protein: CASSSGVGGYTF.

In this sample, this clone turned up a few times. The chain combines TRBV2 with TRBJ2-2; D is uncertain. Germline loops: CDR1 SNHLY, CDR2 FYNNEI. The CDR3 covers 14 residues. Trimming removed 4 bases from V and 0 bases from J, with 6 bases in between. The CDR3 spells CASSVDTNTGELFF. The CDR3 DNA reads TGTGCCAGCAGTGTCGACACGAACACCGGGGAGCTGTTTTTT.

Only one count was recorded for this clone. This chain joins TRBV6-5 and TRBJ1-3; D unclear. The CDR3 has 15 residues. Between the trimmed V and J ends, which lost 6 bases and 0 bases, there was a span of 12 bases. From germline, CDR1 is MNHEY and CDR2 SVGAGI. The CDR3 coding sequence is TGTGCCAGCAGAACAACTTGGAGCTCTGGAAACACCATATATTTT. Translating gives CASRTTWSSGNTIYF.

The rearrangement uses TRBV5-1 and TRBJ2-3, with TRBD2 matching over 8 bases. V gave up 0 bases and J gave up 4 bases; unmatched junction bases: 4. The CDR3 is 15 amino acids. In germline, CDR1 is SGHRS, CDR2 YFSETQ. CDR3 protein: CASSLAAGRADTQYF. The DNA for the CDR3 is TGCGCCAGCAGCTTGGCGGCCGGGAGGGCAGATACGCAGTATTTT. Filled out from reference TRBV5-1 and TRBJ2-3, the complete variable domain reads KAGVTQTPRYLIKTRGQQVTLSCSPISGHRSVSWYQQTPGQGLQFLFEYFSETQRNKGNFPGRFSGRQFSNSRSEMNVSTLELGDSALYLCASSLAAGRADTQYFGPGTRLTVL.

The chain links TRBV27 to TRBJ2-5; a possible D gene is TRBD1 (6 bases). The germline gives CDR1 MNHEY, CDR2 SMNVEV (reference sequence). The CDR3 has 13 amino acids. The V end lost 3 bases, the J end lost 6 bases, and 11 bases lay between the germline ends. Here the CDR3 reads CASSLGAGKTQYF. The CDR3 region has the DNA TGTGCCAGCAGTTTGGGGGCCGGGAAGACCCAGTACTTC.

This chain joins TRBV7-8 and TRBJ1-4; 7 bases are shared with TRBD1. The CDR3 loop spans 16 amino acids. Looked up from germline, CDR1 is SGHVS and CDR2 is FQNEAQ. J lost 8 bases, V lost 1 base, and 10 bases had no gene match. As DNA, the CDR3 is TGTGCCAGCAGCTTAGTCCCGACAGGGAGTGGGGAAAAACTGTTTTTT. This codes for CASSLVPTGSGEKLFF.

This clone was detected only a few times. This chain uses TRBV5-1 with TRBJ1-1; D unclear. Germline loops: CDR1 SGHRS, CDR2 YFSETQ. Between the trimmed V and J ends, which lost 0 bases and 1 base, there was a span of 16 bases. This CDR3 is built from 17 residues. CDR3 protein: CASSLAPTAGGNTEAFF. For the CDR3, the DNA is TGCGCCAGCAGCTTGGCCCCCACGGCAGGAGGGAACACTGAAGCTTTCTTT. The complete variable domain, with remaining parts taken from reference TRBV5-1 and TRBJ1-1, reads KAGVTQTPRYLIKTRGQQVTLSCSPISGHRSVSWYQQTPGQGLQFLFEYFSETQRNKGNFPGRFSGRQFSNSRSEMNVSTLELGDSALYLCASSLAPTAGGNTEAFFGQGTRLTVV.

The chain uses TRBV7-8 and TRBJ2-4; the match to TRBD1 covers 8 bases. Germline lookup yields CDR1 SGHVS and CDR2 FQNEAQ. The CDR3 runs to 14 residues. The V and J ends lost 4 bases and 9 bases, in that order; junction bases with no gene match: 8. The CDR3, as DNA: TGTGCCAGCAGCTCGCAGGGGGCTTTGGGCATTCAGTACTTC. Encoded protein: CASSSQGALGIQYF.

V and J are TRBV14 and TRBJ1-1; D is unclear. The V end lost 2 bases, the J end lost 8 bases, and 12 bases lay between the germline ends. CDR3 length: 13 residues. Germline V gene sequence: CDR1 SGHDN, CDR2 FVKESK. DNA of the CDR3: TGTGCCAGCAGCCAAACGGCGGAGACCGAAGCTTTCTTT. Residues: CASSQTAETEAFF.

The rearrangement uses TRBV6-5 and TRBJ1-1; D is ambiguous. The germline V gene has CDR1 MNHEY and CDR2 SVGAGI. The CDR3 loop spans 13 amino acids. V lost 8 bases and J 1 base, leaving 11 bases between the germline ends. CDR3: CASGRAPNTEAFF. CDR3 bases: TGTGCCAGCGGGCGGGCGCCGAACACTGAAGCTTTCTTT.

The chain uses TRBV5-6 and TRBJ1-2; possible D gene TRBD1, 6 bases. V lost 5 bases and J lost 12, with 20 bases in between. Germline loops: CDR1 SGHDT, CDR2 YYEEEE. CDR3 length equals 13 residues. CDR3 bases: TGTGCCAGCAGGCGTGGGGGCCCCCGTTTGGACACCTTC. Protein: CASRRGGPRLDTF. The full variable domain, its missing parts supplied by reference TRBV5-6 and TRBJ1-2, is DAGVTQSPTHLIKTRGQQVTLRCSPKSGHDTVSWYQQALGQGPQFIFQYYEEEERQRGNFPDRFSGHQFPNYSSELNVNALLLGDSALYLCASRRGGPRLDTFGSGTRLTVV.

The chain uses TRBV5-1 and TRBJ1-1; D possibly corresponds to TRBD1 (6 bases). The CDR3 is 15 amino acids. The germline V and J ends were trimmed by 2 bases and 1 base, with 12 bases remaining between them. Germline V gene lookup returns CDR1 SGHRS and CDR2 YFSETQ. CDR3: CASSFGDTPNTEAFF. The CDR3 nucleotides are TGCGCCAGCAGCTTTGGGGACACCCCGAACACTGAAGCTTTCTTT.